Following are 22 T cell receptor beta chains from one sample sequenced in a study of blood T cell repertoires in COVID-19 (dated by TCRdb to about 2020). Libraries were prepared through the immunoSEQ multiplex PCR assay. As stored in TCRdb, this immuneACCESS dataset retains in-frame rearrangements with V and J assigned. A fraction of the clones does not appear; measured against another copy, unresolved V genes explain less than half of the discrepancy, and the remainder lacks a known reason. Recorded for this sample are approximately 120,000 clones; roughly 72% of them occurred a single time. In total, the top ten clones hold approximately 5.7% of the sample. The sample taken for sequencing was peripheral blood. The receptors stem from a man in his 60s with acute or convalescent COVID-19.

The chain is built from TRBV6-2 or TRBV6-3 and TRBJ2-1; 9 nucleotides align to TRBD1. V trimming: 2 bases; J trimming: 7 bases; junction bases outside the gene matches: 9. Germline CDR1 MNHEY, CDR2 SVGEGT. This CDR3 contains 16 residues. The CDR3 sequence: CASSYPGQGGKNEQFF. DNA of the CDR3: TGTGCCAGCAGTTACCCGGGACAGGGTGGTAAGAATGAGCAGTTCTTC.

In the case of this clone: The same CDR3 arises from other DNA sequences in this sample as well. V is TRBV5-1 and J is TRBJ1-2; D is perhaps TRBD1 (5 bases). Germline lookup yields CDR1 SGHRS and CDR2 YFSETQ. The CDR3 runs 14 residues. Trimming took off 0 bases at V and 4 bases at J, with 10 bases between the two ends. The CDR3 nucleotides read TGCGCCAGCAGCTTGGTGCAGGGATCCTATGGCTACACCTTC. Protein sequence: CASSLVQGSYGYTF.

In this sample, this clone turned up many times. The CDR3 reads CASSQEYPGGSYEQYF. The CDR3 DNA is TGCGCCAGCAGCCAAGAGTATCCGGGGGGGTCCTACGAGCAGTACTTC. J is TRBJ2-7 and V is TRBV4-1, with TRBD2 identical over 8 bases. Germline V gives CDR1 MGHRA, CDR2 YSYEKL. V lost 0 bases to trimming and J lost 1 base; unmatched junction nucleotides: 5. The CDR3 loop spans 16 amino acids.

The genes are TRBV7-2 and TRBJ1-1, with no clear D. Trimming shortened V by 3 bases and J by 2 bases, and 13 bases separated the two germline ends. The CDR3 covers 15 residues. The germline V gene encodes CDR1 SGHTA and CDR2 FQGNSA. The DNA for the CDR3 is TGTGCCAGCAGCTTCCTCCCGGGATTTAACACTGAAGCTTTCTTT. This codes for CASSFLPGFNTEAFF.

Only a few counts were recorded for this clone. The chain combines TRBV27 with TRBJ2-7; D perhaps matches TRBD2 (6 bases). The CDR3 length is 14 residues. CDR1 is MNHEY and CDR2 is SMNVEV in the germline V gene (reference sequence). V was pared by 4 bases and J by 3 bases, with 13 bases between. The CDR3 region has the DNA TGTGCCAGCAGTTGGTCGGGAGCAGTCTACGAGCAGTACTTC. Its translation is CASSWSGAVYEQYF.

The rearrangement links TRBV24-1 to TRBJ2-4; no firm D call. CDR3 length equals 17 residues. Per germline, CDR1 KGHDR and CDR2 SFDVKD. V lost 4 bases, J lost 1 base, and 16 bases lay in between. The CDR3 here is CATSEGATGRAKNIQYF. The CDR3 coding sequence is TGTGCCACCAGTGAAGGAGCTACGGGTAGGGCCAAAAACATTCAGTACTTC.

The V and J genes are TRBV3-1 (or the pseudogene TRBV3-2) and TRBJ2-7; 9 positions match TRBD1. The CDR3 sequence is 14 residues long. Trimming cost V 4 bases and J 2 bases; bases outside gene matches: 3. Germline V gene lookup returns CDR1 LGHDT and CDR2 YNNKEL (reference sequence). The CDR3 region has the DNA TGTGCCAGCAGCCGACGGGACAGGGCCTACGAGCAGTACTTC. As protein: CASSRRDRAYEQYF.

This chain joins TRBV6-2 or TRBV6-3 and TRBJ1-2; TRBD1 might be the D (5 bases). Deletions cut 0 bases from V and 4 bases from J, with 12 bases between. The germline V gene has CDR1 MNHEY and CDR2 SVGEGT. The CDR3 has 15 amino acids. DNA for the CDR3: TGTGCCAGCAGTTACTCGGTGGGGCTCGGCTATGGCTACACCTTC. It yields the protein CASSYSVGLGYGYTF.

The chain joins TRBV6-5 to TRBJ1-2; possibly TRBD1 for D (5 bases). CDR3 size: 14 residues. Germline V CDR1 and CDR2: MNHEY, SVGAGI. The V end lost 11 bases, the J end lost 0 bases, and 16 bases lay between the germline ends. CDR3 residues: CAVAPGTANYGYTF. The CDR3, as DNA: TGTGCCGTCGCACCCGGGACTGCTAACTATGGCTACACCTTC.

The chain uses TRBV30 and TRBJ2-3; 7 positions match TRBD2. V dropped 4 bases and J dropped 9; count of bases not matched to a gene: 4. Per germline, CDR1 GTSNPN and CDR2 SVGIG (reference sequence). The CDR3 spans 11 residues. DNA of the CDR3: TGTGCCTGGAATTTAGCGGGCACGCAGTATTTT. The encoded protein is CAWNLAGTQYF.

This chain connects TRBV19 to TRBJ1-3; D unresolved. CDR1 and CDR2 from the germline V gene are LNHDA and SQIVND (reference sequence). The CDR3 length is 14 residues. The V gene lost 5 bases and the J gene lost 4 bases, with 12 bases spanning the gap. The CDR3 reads CASSDGGSGNTIYF. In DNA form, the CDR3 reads TGTGCCAGTAGTGACGGCGGATCCGGAAACACCATATATTTT.

The CDR3 DNA sequence: TGTGCCAGCAGTTTTTGGACAGGACCCACCGGGGAGCTGTTTTTT. This sequence encodes CASSFWTGPTGELFF. This sequence joins TRBV27 and TRBJ2-2, with 7 bases lining up with TRBD1. Germline V gene lookup returns CDR1 MNHEY and CDR2 SMNVEV (reference sequence). The V and J ends lost 3 bases and 4 bases, in that order; junction bases with no gene match: 5. This CDR3 contains 15 residues.

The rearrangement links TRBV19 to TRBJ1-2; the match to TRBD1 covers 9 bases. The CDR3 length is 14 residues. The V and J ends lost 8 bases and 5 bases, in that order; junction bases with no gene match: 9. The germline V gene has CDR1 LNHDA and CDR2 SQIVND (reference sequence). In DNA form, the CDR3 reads TGTGCCAGTCGCTCTCAGGGGACAGGGTATGGCTACACCTTC. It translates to CASRSQGTGYGYTF.

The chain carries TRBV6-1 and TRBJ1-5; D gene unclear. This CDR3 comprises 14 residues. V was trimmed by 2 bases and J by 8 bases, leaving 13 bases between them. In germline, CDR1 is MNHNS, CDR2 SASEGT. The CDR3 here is CASSEPDGLKPQHF. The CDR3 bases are TGTGCCAGCAGTGAACCGGACGGACTCAAGCCCCAGCATTTT.

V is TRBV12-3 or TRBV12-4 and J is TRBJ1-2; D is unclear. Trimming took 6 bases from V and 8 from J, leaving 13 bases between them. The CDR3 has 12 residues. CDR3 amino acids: CASSHTPRGYTF. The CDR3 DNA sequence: TGTGCCAGCAGCCACACGCCTAGAGGCTACACCTTC.

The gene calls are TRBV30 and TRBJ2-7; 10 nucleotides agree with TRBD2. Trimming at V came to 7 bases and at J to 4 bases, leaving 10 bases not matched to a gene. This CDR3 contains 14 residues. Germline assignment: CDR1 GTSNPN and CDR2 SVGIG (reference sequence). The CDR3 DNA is TGTGCCTCTCAATCTAGCGGGAGTGTATACGAGCAGTACTTC. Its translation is CASQSSGSVYEQYF.

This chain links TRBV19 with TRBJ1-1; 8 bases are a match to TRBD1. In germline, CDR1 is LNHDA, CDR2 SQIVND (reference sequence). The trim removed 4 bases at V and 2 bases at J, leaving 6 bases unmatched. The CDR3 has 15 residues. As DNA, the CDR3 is TGTGCCAGTAGTACGGACAGGGCTCGAAACACTGAAGCTTTCTTT. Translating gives CASSTDRARNTEAFF. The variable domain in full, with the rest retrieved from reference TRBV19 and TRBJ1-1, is DGGITQSPKYLFRKEGQNVTLSCEQNLNHDAMYWYRQDPGQGLRLIYYSQIVNDFQKGDIAEGYSVSREKKESFPLTVTSAQKNPTAFYLCASSTDRARNTEAFFGQGTRLTVV.

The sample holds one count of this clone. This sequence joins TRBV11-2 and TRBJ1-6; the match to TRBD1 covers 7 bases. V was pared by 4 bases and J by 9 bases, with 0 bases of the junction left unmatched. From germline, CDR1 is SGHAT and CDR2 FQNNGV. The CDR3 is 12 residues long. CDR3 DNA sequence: TGTGCCAGCAGCTACAGGGGTTCACCCCTCCACTTT. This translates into CASSYRGSPLHF.

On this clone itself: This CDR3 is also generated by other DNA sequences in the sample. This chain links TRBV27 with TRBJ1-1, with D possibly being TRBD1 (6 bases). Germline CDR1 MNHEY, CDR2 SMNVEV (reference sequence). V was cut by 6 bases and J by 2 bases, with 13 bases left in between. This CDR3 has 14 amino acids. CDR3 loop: CASRTGTRNTEAFF. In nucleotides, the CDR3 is TGTGCCAGCAGAACCGGGACAAGAAACACTGAAGCTTTCTTT.

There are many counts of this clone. CDR3 in DNA: TGTGCCAGCAGCGCCGGACTAGCGGGAGATCACACCGGGGAGCTGTTTTTT. This gives the protein CASSAGLAGDHTGELFF. The chain is built from TRBV5-6 and TRBJ2-2; TRBD2 matches 13 bases. This CDR3 region has 17 residues. Germline trimming cut 4 bases from V and 3 bases from J; bases unmatched to any gene: 6. CDR1 and CDR2 (germline): SGHDT, YYEEEE. The full variable domain, in which reference TRBV5-6 and TRBJ2-2 provide the parts outside the CDR3, is DAGVTQSPTHLIKTRGQQVTLRCSPKSGHDTVSWYQQALGQGPQFIFQYYEEEERQRGNFPDRFSGHQFPNYSSELNVNALLLGDSALYLCASSAGLAGDHTGELFFGEGSRLTVL.

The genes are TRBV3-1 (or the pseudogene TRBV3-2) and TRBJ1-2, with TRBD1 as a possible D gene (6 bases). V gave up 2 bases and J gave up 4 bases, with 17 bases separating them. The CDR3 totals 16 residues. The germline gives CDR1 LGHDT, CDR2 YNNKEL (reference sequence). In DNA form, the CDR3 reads TGTGCCAGCAGCCAACGTCTCTTGGGACAAACCTATGGCTACACCTTC. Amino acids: CASSQRLLGQTYGYTF.

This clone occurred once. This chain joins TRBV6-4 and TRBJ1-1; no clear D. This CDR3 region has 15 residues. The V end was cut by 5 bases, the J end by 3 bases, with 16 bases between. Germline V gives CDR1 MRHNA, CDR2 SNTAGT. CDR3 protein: CASSTEGGLHTEAFF. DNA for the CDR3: TGTGCCAGCAGTACTGAGGGAGGGTTACACACTGAAGCTTTCTTT.